This TCR beta chain derives from a study of early T cells in non-severe SARS-CoV-2 infection (dated by TCRdb to about 2021). Looking at the study overall: Because TCR sequencing was done on bulk RNA from unsorted whole blood, the alpha and beta chains could not be paired. Study-wide conclusions, independent of this receptor: VDJdb matching was skewed toward anti-spike CD8 responses and likely underestimated virus-specific expansions, missing private and CD4 specificities.

Set within a cohort of healthcare workers in London, UK, this nested case-control study involved weekly PCR testing of nasopharyngeal swabs along with blood sampling. Healthcare workers were recruited during the week of the UK lockdown, between 23 and 31 March 2020, and followed weekly for up to roughly 16 weeks. The germline V end is reduced by 1 base and the J end by 5 bases; junction bases left unmatched: 14. The CDR3 runs 17 residues from the cysteine to the phenylalanine. Of the read, only the CDR3 DNA is kept; its 51 bases are in frame from base 1. The germline V gene (reference sequence) specifies DFQATT as CDR1 and SNEGSKA as CDR2. This clonotype was observed a handful of times. Its specific antigen is unknown. Base qualities are not at hand, and no much larger clone is one base apart. The library was produced with 5' RACE. The listed sequencing device is NextSeq 500. In the TCR library protocol, unique molecular identifiers were attached to individual cDNA molecules to correct for PCR bias and sequencing error. Both TCR alpha and beta chains were sequenced, and tight co-correlation was observed between alpha and beta sequence abundances in each sample. As for the original processing: V gene, J gene and CDR3 annotation of TCR sequences was performed with Decombinator V4. TCRs were defined as expanded if a significant change between any two time points was detected under a Poisson model with p below 0.0001. Abundances of TCRs were expressed as counts per million after normalisation to the total number of TCRs sequenced in each sample. TRAV1-2 paired with TRAJ12, TRAJ20 or TRAJ33 defined MAIT TCRs, while TRAV10 paired with TRAJ18 defined iNKT TCRs. VDJdb, accessed 1 November 2021, was searched for CMV, EBV and SARS-CoV-2 annotated TCRs, excluding TCRs annotated for multiple antigens. In-frame beta chains were kept once TCRdb had trimmed the public reads at Q25 with fastp and called clones with MiXCR. Each entry merges the rows of one CDR3 protein and shows their most common DNA and genes. In this record, the V and J calls reflect TCRdb's handling and not the investigators' own analysis. In this sample the table shows about 52,000 distinct CDR3 sequences, roughly 8% of which occur a single time. The ten largest make up around 4.5% of the sample.

Rearrangement joined TRBV20-1 to TRBJ2-3; the junction holds 8 bases that match TRBD2. Sequencing was performed on whole blood. This receptor was identified in an adult who was a healthcare worker with PCR-confirmed SARS-CoV-2 infection or an uninfected control (not recorded which). The CDR3 loop reads CSARGREPGLGVDTQYF. The nucleotide sequence is given as TGCAGTGCTAGAGGCCGGGAGCCGGGACTAGGGGTAGATACGCAGTATTTT.